This record looks at one TCR beta chain sequence and its context. Its specificity is not known. This sample stems from a study of spatial heterogeneity in lung cancer. Overall study context: The donors were fewer than 80 patients with non-small cell lung cancer that was early-stage and untreated. When follow-up PBMC samples existed, they were sequenced (at a median of around 23 months after resection).

The CDR3 contains 15 residues. Germline-derived CDR1 and CDR2 are SGHTA and FQGNSA. With 3 bases clipped from V and 4 bases from J, the junction kept 4 bases outside the gene matches. General study results and limits: Ubiquitous expanded tumor TCRs showed up in blood more at resection than follow-up.

Described time point: blood at routine non-recurrence follow-up after resection. TCRdb independently ran MiXCR on the 5' RACE reads; one entry per CDR3 protein. The table has about 19,000 distinct CDR3 sequences, about 9.1% seen once. This chain connects TRBV7-2 to TRBJ2-2; 8 nucleotides agree with TRBD2. The sequence derives from a female donor with early-stage non-small cell lung cancer. Here the sequenced sample was PBMCs, taken at follow-up. CDR3 sequence reads: CASSFERGSTGELFF. The CDR3 coding sequence is TGTGCCAGCAGCTTCGAGCGGGGGTCCACCGGGGAGCTGTTTTTT.